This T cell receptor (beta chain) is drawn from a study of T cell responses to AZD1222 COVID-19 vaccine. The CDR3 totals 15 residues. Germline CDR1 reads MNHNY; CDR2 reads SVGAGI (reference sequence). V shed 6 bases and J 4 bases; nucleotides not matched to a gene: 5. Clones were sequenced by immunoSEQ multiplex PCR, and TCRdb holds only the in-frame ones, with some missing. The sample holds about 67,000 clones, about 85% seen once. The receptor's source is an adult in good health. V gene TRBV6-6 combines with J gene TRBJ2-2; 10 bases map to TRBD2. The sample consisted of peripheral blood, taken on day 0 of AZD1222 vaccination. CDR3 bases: TGTGCCAGCAGGGTACAGCGGGGGGGCACCGGGGAGCTGTTTTTT. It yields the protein CASRVQRGGTGELFF.